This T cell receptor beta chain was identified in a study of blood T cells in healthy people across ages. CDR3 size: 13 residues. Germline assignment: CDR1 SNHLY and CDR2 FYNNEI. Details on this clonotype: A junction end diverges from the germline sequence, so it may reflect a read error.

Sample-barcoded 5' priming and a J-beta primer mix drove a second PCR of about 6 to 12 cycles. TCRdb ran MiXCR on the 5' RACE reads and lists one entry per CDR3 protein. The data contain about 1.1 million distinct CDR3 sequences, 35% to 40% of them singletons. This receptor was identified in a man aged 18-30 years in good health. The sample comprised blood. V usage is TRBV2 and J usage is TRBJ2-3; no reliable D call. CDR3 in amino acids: CASVFHSRDTQYF. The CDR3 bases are TGTGCCAGCGTCTTCCACAGCAGAGATACGCAGTATTTT.